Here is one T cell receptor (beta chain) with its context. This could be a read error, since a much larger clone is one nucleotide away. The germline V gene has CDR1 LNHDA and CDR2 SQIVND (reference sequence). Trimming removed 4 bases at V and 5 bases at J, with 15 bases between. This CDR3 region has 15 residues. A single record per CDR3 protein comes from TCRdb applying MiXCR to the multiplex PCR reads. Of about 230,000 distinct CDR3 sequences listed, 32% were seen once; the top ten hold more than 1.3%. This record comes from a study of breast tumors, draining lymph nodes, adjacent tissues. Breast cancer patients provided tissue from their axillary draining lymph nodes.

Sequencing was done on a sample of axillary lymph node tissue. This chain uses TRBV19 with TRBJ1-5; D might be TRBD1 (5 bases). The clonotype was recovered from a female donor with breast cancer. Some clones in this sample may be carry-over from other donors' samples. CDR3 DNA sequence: TGTGCCAGTAGTACTTCCGAGGGGAGCTATCAGCCCCAGCATTTT. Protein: CASSTSEGSYQPQHF.